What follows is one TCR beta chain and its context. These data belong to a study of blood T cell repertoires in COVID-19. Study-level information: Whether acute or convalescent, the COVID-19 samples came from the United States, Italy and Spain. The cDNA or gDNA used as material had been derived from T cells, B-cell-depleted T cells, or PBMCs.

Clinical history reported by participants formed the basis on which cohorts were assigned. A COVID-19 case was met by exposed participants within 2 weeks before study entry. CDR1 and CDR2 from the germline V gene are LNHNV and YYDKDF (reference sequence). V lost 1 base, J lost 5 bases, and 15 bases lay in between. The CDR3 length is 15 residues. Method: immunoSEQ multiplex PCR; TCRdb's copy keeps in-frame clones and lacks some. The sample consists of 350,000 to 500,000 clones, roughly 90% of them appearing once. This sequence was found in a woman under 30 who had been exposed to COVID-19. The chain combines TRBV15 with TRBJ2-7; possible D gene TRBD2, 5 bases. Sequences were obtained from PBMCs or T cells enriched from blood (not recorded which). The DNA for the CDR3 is TGTGCCACCAGCAGAGGGGAACTAGACCATGACGAGCAGTACTTC. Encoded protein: CATSRGELDHDEQYF.